This passage covers 19 T cell receptor beta chains from one sample sequenced in a study of tumor and adjacent non-tumor tissue in lung cancer (dated by TCRdb to 2016 to 2019). Receptors were amplified or captured by multiplex PCR. Sequencing took place on an Illumina HiSeq 2500. Following protocols modified from ARM-PCR, the researchers constructed TCRbeta libraries through three rounds of nested PCR with primers (Table S4). The public reads were quality trimmed at Q25 with fastp and then assembled into clones with MiXCR by TCRdb, keeping productive beta chains. Rows merge per CDR3 protein into single entries with the most common DNA and genes. The sample table holds 75,000 to 80,000 distinct CDR3 sequences, of which over 75% were seen once. The ten biggest clones cover less than 15% of the sample. RNA was isolated from bulk, unsorted tissue, and RNA quality was assessed with a NanoDrop ND-1000 and an Agilent 2100.

Material: lung tumor tissue. These TCRs come from a woman aged 50 to 60 with non-small cell lung cancer.

Sample share makes this clonotype medium-sized. The chain employs TRBV11-1 and TRBJ2-2, with 10 bases lining up with TRBD2. V dropped 4 bases and J dropped 4; count of bases not matched to a gene: 3. Germline loops: CDR1 SGHAT, CDR2 FQDESV (reference sequence). The CDR3 spans 15 residues. The CDR3 loop is CASSYQREGTGELFF. The CDR3 nucleotides are TGTGCCAGCAGCTATCAGCGGGAGGGCACCGGGGAGCTGTTTTTT.

The chain recombines TRBV11-2 with TRBJ2-1; D unresolved. V was shortened by 3 bases and J by 2 bases, with 14 bases between the two germline ends. The CDR3 spans 16 residues. From germline, CDR1 is SGHAT and CDR2 FQNNGV. CDR3 DNA: TGTGCCAGCAGCTTCGCCCTAGTAGCAGCCTACAATGAGCAGTTCTTC. Translation gives CASSFALVAAYNEQFF.

The chain links TRBV2 to TRBJ2-1; D is undetermined. There are 13 residues in the CDR3. CDR1 SNHLY and CDR2 FYNNEI come from the germline V gene. V lost 7 bases, J lost 5 bases, and 12 bases lay in between. CDR3 region: CASNPPRNNEQFF. CDR3 DNA sequence: TGTGCCAGCAATCCACCAAGGAACAATGAGCAGTTCTTC.

In regard to this clonotype: Germline is not matched at one junction end, which may reflect a read error. V usage is TRBV11-1 and J usage is TRBJ2-3; 8 bases fit TRBD1. This CDR3 is 13 amino acids long. Germline V gene lookup returns CDR1 SGHAT and CDR2 FQDESV (reference sequence). The CDR3 here is CASRGTGVDTQYF. DNA for the CDR3: TGTGCTAGCAGAGGGACAGGCGTGGATACGCAGTATTTT.

The V and J genes are TRBV6-1 and TRBJ2-2, with TRBD2 matching over 7 bases. J was trimmed by 10 bases and V by 2 bases; bases with no gene match: 16. CDR1 and CDR2 from the germline V gene are MNHNS and SASEGT. The CDR3 is 17 residues long. The CDR3 bases are TGTGCCAGCAGTGAACTTGCGGGAGATGTCGGGGCCGTGGAGCTGTTTTTT. Translated, it gives CASSELAGDVGAVELFF.

Regarding this clonotype: One end of the junction does not line up with germline, which may come from a read error. The V call is TRBV20-1, the J call TRBJ2-7; no clear D gene. This CDR3 has 17 amino acids. Germline V gives CDR1 DFQATT, CDR2 SNEGSKA (reference sequence). CDR3 DNA: TGTAGTGCAGCAGCCCCTGTTACCCGTCGTAGCTTCTACGAGCAGTACTTC. Residues: CSAAAPVTRRSFYEQYF.

As concerns this clonotype: The junction does not match germline at one end; this may be a read error. This rearrangement joins TRBV20-1 to TRBJ2-5; D is perhaps TRBD2 (5 bases). CDR1 is DFQATT, CDR2 SNEGSKA, per germline (reference sequence). This CDR3 region has 15 residues. CDR3: CNATKPTGSGEVQYF. The CDR3 DNA reads as TGCAATGCTACCAAACCGACGGGGAGCGGCGAGGTCCAGTACTTC.

A note on this clonotype: Given the absence of the conserved phenylalanine or tryptophan at the CDR3 end, a read error is likely. The gene calls are TRBV4-1 and TRBJ2-5; perhaps TRBD2 as D (7 bases). V was cut by 2 bases and J by 4 bases, with 20 bases left in between. This CDR3 is 17 amino acids long. CDR1 and CDR2 (germline): MGHRA, YSYEKL. The CDR3 nucleotides read TGCGCCAGCAGCCAACGTGGCAGGGGAGGGGAGAGAGAGACCCAGTACTTG. Protein: CASSQRGRGGERETQYL.

The sample holds a few counts of this clonotype. Possible read error: a much larger clone is one base away. The chain has TRBV5-6 and TRBJ2-7; 8 bases line up with TRBD2. The V gene's germline CDR1 is SGHDT and CDR2 YYEEEE. The CDR3 length is 15 residues. The CDR3 region is CDSSLKREIVYEQYF. The CDR3 bases are TGTGACAGCAGCTTAAAGCGGGAGATCGTGTACGAGCAGTACTTC.

This clonotype was seen at least ten times. The chain is built from TRBV28 and TRBJ2-4, with 9 bases that match TRBD1. Per germline, CDR1 MDHEN and CDR2 SYDVKM. The CDR3 loop spans 14 amino acids. V trimming: 6 bases; J trimming: 9 bases; junction bases outside the gene matches: 9. CDR3 sequence reads: CASSLRTGVGIQYF. CDR3 sequence (DNA): TGTGCCAGCAGCCTACGGACAGGGGTGGGCATTCAGTACTTC.

The chain links TRBV18 to TRBJ1-1, with unresolved D. The CDR3 runs to 13 residues. The ends were cut back, 2 bases at V and 7 bases at J, with 11 bases in the middle. Germline values: CDR1 KGHSH, CDR2 LQKENI. In DNA, the CDR3 is TGTGCCAGCTCACCATCTGGTGAGCTTGAAGCTTTCTTT. This translates into CASSPSGELEAFF.

Concerning this clonotype itself: As the CDR3 is not closed by the conserved phenylalanine or tryptophan, this likely results from a read error. V is TRBV20-1 and J is TRBJ1-1, with D perhaps matching TRBD1 (5 bases). The CDR3 runs 12 residues. Germline CDR1 and CDR2: DFQATT and SNEGSKA (reference sequence). The ends were cut back, 6 bases at V and 3 bases at J, with 11 bases in the middle. In DNA, the CDR3 is TGCAGTGCGGAGGGACTGTACACTGAAGCTTTCTTA. Protein product: CSAEGLYTEAFL.

As concerns this clonotype: Its ends do not fully match the called genes, so a read error is possible. The chain combines TRBV20-1 with TRBJ2-7; TRBD2 agrees at 8 bases. CDR1 DFQATT and CDR2 SNEGSKA come from the germline V gene (reference sequence). This CDR3 region has 14 residues. CDR3 coding DNA: TGCAGTGCTAGGGTGTCGGGAGGGCTCTACGAGCACTACTTC. It yields the protein CSARVSGGLYEHYF.

The chain is built from TRBV20-1 and TRBJ1-2, with D possibly matching TRBD1 (5 bases). This CDR3 region has 14 residues. The V gene's germline CDR1 is DFQATT and CDR2 SNEGSKA (reference sequence). The CDR3 loop is CGAPSTRESYGYTF. Here the CDR3 DNA reads TGCGGCGCCCCATCCACCAGGGAAAGCTATGGCTACACCTTC.

The rearrangement links TRBV10-3 to TRBJ2-2; D is unresolved. Trimming shortened V by 3 bases and J by 5 bases, and 10 bases separated the two germline ends. The CDR3 loop spans 14 amino acids. CDR1 is ENHRY, CDR2 SYGVKD, per germline. The CDR3 spells CAISESAETGELFF. The CDR3 DNA reads as TGTGCCATCAGTGAATCCGCGGAGACCGGGGAGCTGTTTTTT.

This clonotype was detected a few times. An end of the junction does not agree with germline; a read error may underlie this. CDR3 sequence: CSARDLDPGRNEQYF. CDR3 DNA: TGCAGTGCTAGAGATTTGGATCCGGGTCGGAACGAGCAGTATTTC. The chain couples TRBV20-1 to TRBJ2-7; D is ambiguous. This CDR3 region has 15 residues. From germline, CDR1 is DFQATT and CDR2 SNEGSKA (reference sequence).

V gene TRBV5-6 combines with J gene TRBJ1-1; possible D gene TRBD1, 5 bases. The CDR3 totals 15 residues. From germline, CDR1 is SGHDT and CDR2 YYEEEE. CDR3 amino acids: CGSSAEGRKNTEAFF. The CDR3 bases are TGTGGCAGTAGCGCTGAGGGACGGAAGAACACTGAAGCTTTCTTT. Based on the CDR3 plus reference TRBV5-6 and TRBJ1-1, the full variable domain is DAGVTQSPTHLIKTRGQQVTLRCSPKSGHDTVSWYQQALGQGPQFIFQYYEEEERQRGNFPDRFSGHQFPNYSSELNVNALLLGDSALYLCGSSAEGRKNTEAFFGQGTRLTVV.

The J gene is TRBJ2-1, the V gene TRBV10-3, with 8 bases aligning to TRBD2. Germline CDR1 and CDR2: ENHRY and SYGVKD. The CDR3 has 20 amino acids. V lost 3 bases, J lost 1 base, and 17 bases stayed unmatched. The CDR3, as DNA: TGTGCCATCAGTGAACCTCCGGGATTAGCGGGAAGAGGATCCTACAATGAGCAGTTCTTC. Protein sequence: CAISEPPGLAGRGSYNEQFF.

As regards this clonotype: This may be a read error: a much more frequent sequence differs by one nucleotide. V is TRBV20-1 and J is TRBJ2-2; 15 bases fit TRBD2. CDR3 length equals 17 residues. Germline V gives CDR1 DFQATT, CDR2 SNEGSKA (reference sequence). The CDR3 sequence: CGAAGLAGGPSIGELFF. In DNA form, the CDR3 reads TGCGGTGCGGCTGGACTAGCGGGAGGGCCCAGCATCGGGGAGCTGTTTTTT.